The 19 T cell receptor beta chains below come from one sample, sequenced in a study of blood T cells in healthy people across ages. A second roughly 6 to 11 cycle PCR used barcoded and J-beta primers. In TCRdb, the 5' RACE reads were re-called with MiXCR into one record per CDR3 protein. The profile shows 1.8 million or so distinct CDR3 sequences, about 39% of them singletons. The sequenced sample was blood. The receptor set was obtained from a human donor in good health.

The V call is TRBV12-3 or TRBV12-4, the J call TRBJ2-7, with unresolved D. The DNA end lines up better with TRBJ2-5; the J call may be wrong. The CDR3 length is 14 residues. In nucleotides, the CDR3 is TGTGCCAGCAGTTTAAATATGGAAGGGGAGACCCAGTACTTC. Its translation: CASSLNMEGETQYF.

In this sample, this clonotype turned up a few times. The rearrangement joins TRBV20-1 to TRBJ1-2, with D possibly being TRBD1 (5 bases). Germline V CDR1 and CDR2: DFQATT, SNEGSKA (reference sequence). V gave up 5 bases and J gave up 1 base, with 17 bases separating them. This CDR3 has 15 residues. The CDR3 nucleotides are TGCAGTGCTCGATTTAGAGGGGCCCATAACTATGGCTACACCTTC. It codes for CSARFRGAHNYGYTF.

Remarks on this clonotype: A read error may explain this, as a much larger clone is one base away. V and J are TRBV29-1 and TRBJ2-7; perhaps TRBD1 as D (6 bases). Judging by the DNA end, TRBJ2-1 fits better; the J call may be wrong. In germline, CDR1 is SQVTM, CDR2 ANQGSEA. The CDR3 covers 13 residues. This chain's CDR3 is CSVHRDNSYEQFF. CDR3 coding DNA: TGCAGCGTTCACCGGGACAACTCCTACGAGCAGTTCTTC.

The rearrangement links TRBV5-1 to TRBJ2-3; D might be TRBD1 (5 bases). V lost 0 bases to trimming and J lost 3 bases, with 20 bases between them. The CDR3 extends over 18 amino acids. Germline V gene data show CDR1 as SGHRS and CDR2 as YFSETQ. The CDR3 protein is CASSLGRGHGYVTDTQYF. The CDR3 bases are TGCGCCAGCAGCTTGGGAAGGGGTCACGGATACGTAACAGATACGCAGTATTTT.

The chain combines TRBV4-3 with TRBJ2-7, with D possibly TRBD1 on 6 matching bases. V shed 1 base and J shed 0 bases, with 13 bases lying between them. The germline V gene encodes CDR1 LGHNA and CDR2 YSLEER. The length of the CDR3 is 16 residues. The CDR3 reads CASSQGPRDNSYEQYF. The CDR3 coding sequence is TGCGCCAGCAGCCAAGGCCCAAGGGACAACTCCTACGAGCAGTACTTC.

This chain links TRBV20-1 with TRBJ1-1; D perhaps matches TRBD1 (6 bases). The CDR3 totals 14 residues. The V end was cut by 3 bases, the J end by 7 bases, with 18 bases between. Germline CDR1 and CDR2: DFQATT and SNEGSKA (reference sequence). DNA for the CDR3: TGCAGTGCTAGTTTTTTAGGGGACACTAGTGAAGCTTTCTTT. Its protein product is CSASFLGDTSEAFF.

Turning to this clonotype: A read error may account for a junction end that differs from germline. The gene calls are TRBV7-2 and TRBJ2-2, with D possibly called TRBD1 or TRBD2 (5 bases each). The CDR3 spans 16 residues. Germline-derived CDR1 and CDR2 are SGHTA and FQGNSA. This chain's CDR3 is CASSLWGGPNTGELFF. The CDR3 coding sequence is TGTGCTAGCAGCCTCTGGGGCGGGCCGAACACCGGGGAGCTGTTTTTT.

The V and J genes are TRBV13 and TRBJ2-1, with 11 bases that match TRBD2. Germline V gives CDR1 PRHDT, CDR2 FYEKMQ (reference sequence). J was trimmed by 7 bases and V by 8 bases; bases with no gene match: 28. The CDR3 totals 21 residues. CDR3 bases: TGTGCCAGCGGCTCCTTAGACCCGACTAGCGGGATACTCACGAATGAAAATGAGCAGTTCTTC. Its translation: CASGSLDPTSGILTNENEQFF. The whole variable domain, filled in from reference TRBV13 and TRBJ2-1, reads AAGVIQSPRHLIKEKRETATLKCYPIPRHDTVYWYQQGPGQDPQFLISFYEKMQSDKGSIPDRFSAQQFSDYHSELNMSSLELGDSALYFCASGSLDPTSGILTNENEQFFGPGTRLTVL.

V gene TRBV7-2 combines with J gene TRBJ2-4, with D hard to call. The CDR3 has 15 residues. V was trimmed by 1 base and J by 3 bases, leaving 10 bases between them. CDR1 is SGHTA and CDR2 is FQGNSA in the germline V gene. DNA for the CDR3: TGTGCCAGCAGCTTAGGTCCGAAGGGCAAAAACATTCAGTACTTC. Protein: CASSLGPKGKNIQYF.

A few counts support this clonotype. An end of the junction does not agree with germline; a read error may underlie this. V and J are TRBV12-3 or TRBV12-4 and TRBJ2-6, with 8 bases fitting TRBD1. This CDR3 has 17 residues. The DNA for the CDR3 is TGTGCCAGCAGGATCAGGGGGCGCGTCTCTGGGGCCAACGTCCCGACTTTC. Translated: CASRIRGRVSGANVPTF.

This CDR3 is CSVARGTGLNEQFF. In nucleotides, the CDR3 is TGCAGCGTTGCGAGGGGGACAGGGCTCAATGAGCAGTTCTTC. This sequence joins TRBV29-1 and TRBJ2-1; 9 positions agree with TRBD1. Germline V lookup: CDR1 SQVTM, CDR2 ANQGSEA. V lost 4 bases and J lost 6; bases outside the gene matches: 7. The length of the CDR3 is 14 residues.

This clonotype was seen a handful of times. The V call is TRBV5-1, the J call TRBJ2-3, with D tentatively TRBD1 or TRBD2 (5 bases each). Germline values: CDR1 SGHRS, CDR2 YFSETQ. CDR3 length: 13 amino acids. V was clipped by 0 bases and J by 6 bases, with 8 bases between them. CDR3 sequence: CASSLAREDTQYF. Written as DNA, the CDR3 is TGCGCCAGCAGCTTGGCCAGGGAGGATACGCAGTATTTT.

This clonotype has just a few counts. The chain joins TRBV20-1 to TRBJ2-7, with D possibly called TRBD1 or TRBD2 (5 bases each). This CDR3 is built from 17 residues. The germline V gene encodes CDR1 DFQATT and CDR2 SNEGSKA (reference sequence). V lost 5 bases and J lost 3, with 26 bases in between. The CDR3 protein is CSALHSLVTGTYYEQYF. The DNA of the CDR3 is TGCAGTGCTCTCCATTCTCTTGTGACGGGGACCTACTACGAGCAGTACTTC.

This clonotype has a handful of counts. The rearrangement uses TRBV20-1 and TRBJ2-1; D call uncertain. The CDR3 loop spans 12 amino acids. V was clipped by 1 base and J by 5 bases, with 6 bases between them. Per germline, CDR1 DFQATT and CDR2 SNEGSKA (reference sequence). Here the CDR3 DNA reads TGCAGTGCTAGAGTACTCAACAATGAGCAGTTCTTC. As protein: CSARVLNNEQFF.

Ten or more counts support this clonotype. The DNA for the CDR3 is TGTGCCAGCAGTTTTGGAGAGACCCAGTACTTC. Translation gives CASSFGETQYF. V is TRBV12-3 or TRBV12-4 and J is TRBJ2-5; D is unclear. The CDR3 totals 11 residues. V lost 3 bases, J lost 4 bases, and 3 bases lay in between.

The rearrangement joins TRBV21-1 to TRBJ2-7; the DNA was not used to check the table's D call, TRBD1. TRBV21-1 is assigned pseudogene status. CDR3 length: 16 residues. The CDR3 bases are TGTGCCAGCAGCAAAGGACGGGGACAGGGGGCCTACGAGCAGTACTTC. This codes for CASSKGRGQGAYEQYF.

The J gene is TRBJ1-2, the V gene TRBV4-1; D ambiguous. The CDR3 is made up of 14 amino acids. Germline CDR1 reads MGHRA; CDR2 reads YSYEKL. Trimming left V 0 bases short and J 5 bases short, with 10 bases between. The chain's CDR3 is CASSQDRSLYGYTF. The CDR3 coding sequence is TGCGCCAGCAGCCAAGATCGAAGCCTTTATGGCTACACCTTC.

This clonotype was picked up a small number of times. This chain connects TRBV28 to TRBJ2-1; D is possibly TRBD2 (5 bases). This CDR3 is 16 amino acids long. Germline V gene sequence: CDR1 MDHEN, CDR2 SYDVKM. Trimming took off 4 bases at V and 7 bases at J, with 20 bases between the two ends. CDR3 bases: TGTGCCAGCAGTTCCTTGTCCCTCTTCAGACTAAATGAGCAGTTCTTC. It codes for CASSSLSLFRLNEQFF.

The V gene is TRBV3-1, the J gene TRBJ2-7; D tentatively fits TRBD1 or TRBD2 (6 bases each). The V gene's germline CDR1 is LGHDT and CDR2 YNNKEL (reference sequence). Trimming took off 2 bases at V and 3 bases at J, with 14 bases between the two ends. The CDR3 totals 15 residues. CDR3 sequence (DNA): TGTGCCAGCAGCCAATACGGGGGCCTATTCTACGAGCAGTACTTC. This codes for CASSQYGGLFYEQYF.